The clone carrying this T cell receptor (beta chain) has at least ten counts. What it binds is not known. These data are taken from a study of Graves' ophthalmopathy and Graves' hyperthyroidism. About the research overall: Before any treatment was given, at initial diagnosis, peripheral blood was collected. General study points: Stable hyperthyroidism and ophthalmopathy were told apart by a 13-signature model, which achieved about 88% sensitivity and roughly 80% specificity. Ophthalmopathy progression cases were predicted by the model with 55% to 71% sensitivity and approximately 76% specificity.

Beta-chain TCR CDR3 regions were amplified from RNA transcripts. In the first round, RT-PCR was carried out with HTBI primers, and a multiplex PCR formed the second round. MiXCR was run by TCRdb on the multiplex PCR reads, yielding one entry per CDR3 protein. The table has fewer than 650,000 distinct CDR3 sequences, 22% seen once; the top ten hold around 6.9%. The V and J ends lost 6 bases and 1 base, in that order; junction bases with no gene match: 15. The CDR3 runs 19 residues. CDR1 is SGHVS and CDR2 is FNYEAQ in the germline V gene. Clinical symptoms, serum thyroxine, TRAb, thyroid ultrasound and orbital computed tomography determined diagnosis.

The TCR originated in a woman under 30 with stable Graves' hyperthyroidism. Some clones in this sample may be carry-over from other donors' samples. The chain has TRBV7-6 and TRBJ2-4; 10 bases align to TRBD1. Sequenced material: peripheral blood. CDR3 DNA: TGTGCCAGCAGTTCACCTGTATACCGGGACAGGGGCGCCAAAAACATTCAGTACTTC. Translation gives CASSSPVYRDRGAKNIQYF. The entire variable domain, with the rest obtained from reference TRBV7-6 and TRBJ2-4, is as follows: GAGVSQSPRYKVTKRGQDVALRCDPISGHVSLYWYRQALGQGPEFLTYFNYEAQQDKSGLPNDRFSAERPEGSISTLTIQRTEQRDSAMYRCASSSPVYRDRGAKNIQYFGAGTRLSVL.